Following are 2 T cell receptor beta chains from one sample sequenced in a study of Ad26.COV2.S vaccination and SARS-CoV-2 variants. The data were produced by immunoSEQ multiplex PCR, yet TCRdb's version contains in-frame clones alone and is incomplete. Of 350,000 to 500,000 clones in the sample, roughly 87% were seen once. The treatment here: roughly 20 received Ad26.COV2.S at low or high dose, single or two shots; about 5 received placebo; per-sample allocation not given. The samples date from day 63 after the first vaccine or placebo injection. Sequencing was performed on peripheral blood, taken in a trial of Ad26.COV2.S vaccine versus placebo. These receptor sequences come from a person aged 18-60 years who received the Ad26.COV2.S COVID-19 vaccine or a placebo.

J is TRBJ2-2 and V is TRBV7-3; the match to TRBD2 covers 9 bases. This CDR3 spans 16 amino acids. Germline CDR1 SGHTA, CDR2 FQGTGA. Losses at the gene ends were 5 bases for V and 0 bases for J; bases not matched to a gene: 4. This CDR3 is CASSPRTSANTGELFF. In DNA, the CDR3 is TGTGCCAGCAGCCCGCGGACTAGCGCGAACACCGGGGAGCTGTTTTTT.

This sequence joins TRBV10-3 and TRBJ2-6; the D gene is possibly TRBD2 (6 bases). CDR1 and CDR2 (germline): ENHRY, SYGVKD. This CDR3 comprises 13 residues. V shed 9 bases and J shed 4 bases, with 10 bases lying between them. The CDR3 region is CAIRRAGANVLTF. For the CDR3, the DNA is TGTGCCATTAGGAGGGCCGGGGCCAACGTCCTGACTTTC.